This paragraph covers one T cell receptor beta chain sequence. Its target antigen remains unknown. Base qualities are missing; no much larger clone stands one base away. The High Capacity cDNA Reverse Transcription Kit was used to reverse transcribe all of the isolated RNA, meaning that expressed TCRB transcripts were what got sequenced. Naive, central memory and regulatory T cell samples underwent deep immunoSEQ sequencing, averaging about 3.57 million total reads per sample. Sorted cells were lysed in RLT buffer, and RNA was extracted using DNase-treated RNeasy Micro or Mini kits according to cell number. To prevent cross-contamination, every cell subset was processed on its own, while patient and healthy donor samples were processed together. The immunoSEQ multiplex PCR was used to amplify TCRB sequences from cDNA, generating 87-bp fragments that spanned the CDR3 region. Sequencing of the amplicons was performed on the Illumina HiSeq platform. The study's processing was this. PCR bias was computationally corrected using synthetic template baselines, reads within Hamming distance 2 were collapsed, and singletons that could not be merged were discarded. Reads were aligned to IMGT to assign V, D and J genes, CDR3 length, and insertions or deletions at six rearrangement sites. Within each subset, clonotype counts were normalized to the number of sorted cells before true diversity and Gini coefficients were calculated with the tcR R package. The overlap coefficient, calculated on TCRB nucleotide sequences, was used to measure repertoire sharing. TCRdb retrieved this table from immuneACCESS and kept in-frame rearrangements only. Not all clones are present; in checked studies, unresolved V genes account for under half, and no reason is known for the remainder. D and trimming come from the DNA, and the V and J calls and clone size come from that table. The sample yields 120,000 to 150,000 clones; 9% to 10% were counted once. The ten top clones hold about 0.6% of the sample.

Taken from the germline V gene, the CDR1 and CDR2 loops are SGHAT and FQNNGV. Trimming removed 5 bases from V and 2 bases from J, leaving 12 bases between the germline ends. There are 14 amino acids in the CDR3, from cysteine to phenylalanine inclusive. Only CDR3 DNA is held: 42 bases, read in frame from base 1. Each donor gave one peripheral blood draw, averaging approximately 0.12 L, which was collected into heparinised tubes. A BD FACSAria II was used to sort naive, central memory, regulatory and stem cell-like memory CD4+ T cells with a panel that included CD45RO, CCR7, CD25, CD127, CD95 and CD27. Every sorted population had a purity above 95%. PBMCs were separated immediately by Lymphoprep density gradient centrifugation and were stained directly, without being cultured. To minimize batch effects, samples were stained and sorted in pairs, one healthy donor with one patient per experiment. The record originates from a study of beta chain features in type 1 diabetes (dated by TCRdb to about 2018). Context from the whole study: Mean age, gender distribution, total cell number and subset yield did not differ between patients and healthy donors. A total of roughly 100 million sorted cells were examined across all samples, and the number of cells per subset was strongly correlated with RNA yield. The study compared the TCRB repertoires of sorted circulating CD4+ T cell subsets in recently diagnosed type 1 diabetes patients with those in matched healthy donors. Naive and central memory subsets were obtained from all 30 or so donors, but regulatory and stem cell-like memory subsets were isolated from only 8 patients and about 8 healthy donors. Broader findings and caveats from the paper: Only small numbers of individuals were included in the HLA sub-analyses, which left unresolved whether HLA type had any influence on TCRB rearrangement. Because cDNA was sequenced instead of genomic DNA, highly expressing activated cells could be over-represented, though the groups showed no difference in activation or CD3 levels. In all four CD4+ subsets, TCRB CDR3 length was moderately but significantly shorter in type 1 diabetes patients. Naive, central memory and regulatory TCRB repertoires appeared to be more similar among patients than among healthy donors. PCR may preferentially amplify shorter templates, but because patient and control samples were amplified and corrected together, any resulting skew would affect both groups equally. At VDJ recombination sites, patients with type 1 diabetes made fewer insertions and deleted more nucleotides, a pattern implying thymic rearrangement abnormalities.

The clonotype comes from a woman between 40 and 50 years old in good health. Sequenced sample: central memory CD4+ T cells from blood. The sequence is built from TRBV11-2 and TRBJ2-5, with TRBD2 as a weak D call on 5 bases. The bases are TGTGCCAGCAGCCGAGATCGGGGTCAAGAGACCCAGTACTTC. It translates as CASSRDRGQETQYF.